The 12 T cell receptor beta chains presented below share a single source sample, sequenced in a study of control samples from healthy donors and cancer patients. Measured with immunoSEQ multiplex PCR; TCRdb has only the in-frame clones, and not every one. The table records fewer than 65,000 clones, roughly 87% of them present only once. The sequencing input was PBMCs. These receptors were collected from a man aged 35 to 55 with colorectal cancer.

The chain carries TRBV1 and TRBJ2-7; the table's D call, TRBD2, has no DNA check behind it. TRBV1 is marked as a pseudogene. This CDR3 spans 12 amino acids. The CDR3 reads CTRREGLYEQYF. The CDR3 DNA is TGCACCAGGCGGGAGGGCCTCTACGAGCAGTACTTC.

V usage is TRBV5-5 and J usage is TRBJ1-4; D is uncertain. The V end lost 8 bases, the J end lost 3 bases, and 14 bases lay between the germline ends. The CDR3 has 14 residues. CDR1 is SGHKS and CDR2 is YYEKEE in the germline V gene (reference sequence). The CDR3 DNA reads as TGTGCCAGGGCTTCAAGTATGGCTAATGAAAAACTGTTTTTT. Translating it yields CARASSMANEKLFF.

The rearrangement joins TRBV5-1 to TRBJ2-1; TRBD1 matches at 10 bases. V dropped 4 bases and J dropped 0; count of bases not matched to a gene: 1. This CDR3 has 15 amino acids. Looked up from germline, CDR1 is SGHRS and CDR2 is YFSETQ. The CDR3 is CASSGTGDSYNEQFF. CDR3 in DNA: TGCGCCAGCAGCGGGACAGGGGACTCCTACAATGAGCAGTTCTTC.

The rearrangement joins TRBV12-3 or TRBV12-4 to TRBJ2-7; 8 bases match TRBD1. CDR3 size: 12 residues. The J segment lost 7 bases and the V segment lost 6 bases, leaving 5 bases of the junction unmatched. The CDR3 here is CASRRQGTEQYF. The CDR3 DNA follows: TGTGCCAGCAGGAGACAGGGGACAGAGCAGTACTTC.

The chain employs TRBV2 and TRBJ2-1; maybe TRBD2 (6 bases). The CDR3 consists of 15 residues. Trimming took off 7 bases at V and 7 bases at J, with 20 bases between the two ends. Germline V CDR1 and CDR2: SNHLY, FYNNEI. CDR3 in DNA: TGTGCCAGCATGGTTCTAGTTGGGACTTTGAATGAGCAGTTCTTC. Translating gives CASMVLVGTLNEQFF.

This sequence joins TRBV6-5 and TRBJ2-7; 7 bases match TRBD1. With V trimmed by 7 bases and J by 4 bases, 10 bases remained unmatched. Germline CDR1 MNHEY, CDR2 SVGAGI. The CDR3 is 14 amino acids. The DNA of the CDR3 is TGTGCCAGCAAGGACCGGGACAGACTTTACGAGCAGTACTTC. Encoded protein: CASKDRDRLYEQYF.

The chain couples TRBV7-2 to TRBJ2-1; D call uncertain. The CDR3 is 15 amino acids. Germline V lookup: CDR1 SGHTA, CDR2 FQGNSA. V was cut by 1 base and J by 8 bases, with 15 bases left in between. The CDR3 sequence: CASSLDGSTAYEQFF. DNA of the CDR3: TGTGCCAGCAGCTTAGACGGCTCGACTGCTTATGAGCAGTTCTTC.

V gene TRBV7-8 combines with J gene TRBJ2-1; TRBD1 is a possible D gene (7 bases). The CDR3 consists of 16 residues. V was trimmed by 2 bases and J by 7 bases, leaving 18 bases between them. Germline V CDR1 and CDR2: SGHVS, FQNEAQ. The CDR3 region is CASSLIGTVGRNEQFF. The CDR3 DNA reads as TGTGCCAGCAGCTTAATCGGGACAGTGGGGAGGAATGAGCAGTTCTTC. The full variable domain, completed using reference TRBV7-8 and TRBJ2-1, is GAGVSQSPRYKVAKRGQDVALRCDPISGHVSLFWYQQALGQGPEFLTYFQNEAQLDKSGLPSDRFFAERPEGSVSTLKIQRTQQEDSAVYLCASSLIGTVGRNEQFFGPGTRLTVL.

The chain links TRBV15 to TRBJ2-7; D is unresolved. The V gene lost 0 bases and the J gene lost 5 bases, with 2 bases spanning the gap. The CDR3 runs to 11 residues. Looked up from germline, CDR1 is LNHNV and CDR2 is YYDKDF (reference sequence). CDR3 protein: CATSRDHEQYF. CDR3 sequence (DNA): TGTGCCACCAGCAGAGATCACGAGCAGTACTTC. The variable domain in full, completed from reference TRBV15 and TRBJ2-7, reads DAMVIQNPRYQVTQFGKPVTLSCSQTLNHNVMYWYQQKSSQAPKLLFHYYDKDFNNEADTPDNFQSRRPNTSFCFLDIRSPGLGDTAMYLCATSRDHEQYFGPGTRLTVT.

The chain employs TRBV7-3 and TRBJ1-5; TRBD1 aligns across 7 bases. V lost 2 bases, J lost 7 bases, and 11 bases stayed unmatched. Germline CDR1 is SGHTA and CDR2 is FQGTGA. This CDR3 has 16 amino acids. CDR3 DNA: TGTGCCAGCAGCTTATCGTTCAGGGGGGACAACCAGCCCCAGCATTTT. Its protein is CASSLSFRGDNQPQHF.

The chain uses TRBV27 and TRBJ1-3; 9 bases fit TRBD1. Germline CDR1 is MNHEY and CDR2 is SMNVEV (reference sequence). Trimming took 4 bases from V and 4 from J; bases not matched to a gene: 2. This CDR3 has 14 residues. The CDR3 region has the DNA TGTGCCAGCAGTTACAGGGGGCAAGGAAACACCATATATTTT. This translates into CASSYRGQGNTIYF.

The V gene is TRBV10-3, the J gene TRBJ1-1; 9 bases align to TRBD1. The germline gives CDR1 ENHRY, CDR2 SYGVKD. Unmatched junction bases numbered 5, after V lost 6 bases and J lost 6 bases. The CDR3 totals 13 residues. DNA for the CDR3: TGTGCCATCAGAAGGACAGGGGTCCCTGAAGCTTTCTTT. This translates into CAIRRTGVPEAFF.